The clone carrying this TCR beta chain showed up just a few times. No antigen is known for it. This sample is drawn from a study of early T cells in non-severe SARS-CoV-2 infection. Across the whole study: Sequencing of bulk RNA from unsorted whole blood was done, without chain pairing.

TCRdb re-called the 5' RACE reads with MiXCR, one entry per CDR3 protein. The sample yields more than 85,000 distinct CDR3 sequences, over 10% seen once. Germline loops: CDR1 SGHTA, CDR2 FQGNSA. The CDR3 is 15 amino acids. V lost 0 bases and J 3 bases, leaving 9 bases between the germline ends. The study, taken as a whole, reports: Private and CD4 specificities were missed by VDJdb matching, which favored anti-spike CD8 responses.

The rearrangement joins TRBV7-2 to TRBJ2-1; D is ambiguous. The sequence was obtained from an adult who was a healthcare worker with PCR-confirmed SARS-CoV-2 infection or an uninfected control (not recorded which). This material consisted of whole blood, taken at baseline. The CDR3 nucleotides read TGTGCCAGCAGCTTAGCGCTGCGGTTCTACAATGAGCAGTTCTTC. It is translated as CASSLALRFYNEQFF.